This T cell receptor (beta chain) was captured by sequencing in a study of blood T cell repertoires in COVID-19. Study-wide background: Samples came from the United States, Italy and Spain, spanning acute and convalescent COVID-19. In each case, the material was cDNA or gDNA derived from T cells, B-cell-depleted T cells, or PBMCs.

In its sample, this clone ranks as medium-sized (0.01 to 0.1%). Germline V gives CDR1 MNHEY, CDR2 SVGAGI. The CDR3 has 14 residues. J lost 3 bases, V lost 5 bases, and 4 bases had no gene match. Sequenced by immunoSEQ multiplex PCR; TCRdb stores in-frame clones only, minus some. The sample holds about 480,000 clones, around 89% seen once. The material sequenced was peripheral blood. This sequence originates from a woman aged 25 to 39 with acute or convalescent COVID-19. V gene TRBV6-5 combines with J gene TRBJ1-1; TRBD1 agrees at 9 bases. Written as DNA, the CDR3 is TGTGCCAGCAGTAACCGACAGGGGGACACTGAAGCTTTCTTT. Amino acids: CASSNRQGDTEAFF.